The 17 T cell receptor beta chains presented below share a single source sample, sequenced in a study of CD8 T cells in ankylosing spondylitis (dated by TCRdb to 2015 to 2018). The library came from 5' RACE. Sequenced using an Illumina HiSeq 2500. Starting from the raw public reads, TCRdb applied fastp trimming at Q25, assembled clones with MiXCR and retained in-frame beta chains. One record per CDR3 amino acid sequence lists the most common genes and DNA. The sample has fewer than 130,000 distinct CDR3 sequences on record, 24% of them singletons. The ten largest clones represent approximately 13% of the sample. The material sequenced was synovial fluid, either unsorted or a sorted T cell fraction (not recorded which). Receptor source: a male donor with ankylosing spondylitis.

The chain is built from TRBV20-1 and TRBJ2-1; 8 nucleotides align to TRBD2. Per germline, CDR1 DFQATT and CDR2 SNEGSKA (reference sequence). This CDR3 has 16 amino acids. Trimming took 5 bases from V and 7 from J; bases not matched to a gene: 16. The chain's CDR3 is CSAEVISGGYRNEQFF. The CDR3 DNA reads TGCAGTGCTGAGGTTATTTCGGGAGGGTATCGTAATGAGCAGTTCTTC.

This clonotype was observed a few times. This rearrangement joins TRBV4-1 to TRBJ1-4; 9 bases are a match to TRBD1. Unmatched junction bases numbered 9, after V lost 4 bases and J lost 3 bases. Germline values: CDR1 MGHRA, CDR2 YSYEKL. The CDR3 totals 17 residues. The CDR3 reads CASSLRTGVEANEKLFF. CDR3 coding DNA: TGCGCCAGCAGCCTGCGGACAGGGGTTGAGGCTAATGAAAAACTGTTTTTT.

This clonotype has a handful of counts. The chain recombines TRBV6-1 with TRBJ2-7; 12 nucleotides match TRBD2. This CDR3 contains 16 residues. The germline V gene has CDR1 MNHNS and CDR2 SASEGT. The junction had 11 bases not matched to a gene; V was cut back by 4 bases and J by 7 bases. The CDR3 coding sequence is TGTGCCAGCAGTGCCGGACTAGCGGGGCCCCCTAGGGAGCAGTACGTC. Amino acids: CASSAGLAGPPREQYV.

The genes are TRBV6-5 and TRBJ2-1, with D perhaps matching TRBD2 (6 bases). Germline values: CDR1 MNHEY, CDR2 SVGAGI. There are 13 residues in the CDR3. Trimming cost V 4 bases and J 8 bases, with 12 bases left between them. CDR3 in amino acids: CASSLTSSYEQFF. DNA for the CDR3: TGTGCCAGCAGTTTGACTAGTTCTTATGAGCAGTTCTTC.

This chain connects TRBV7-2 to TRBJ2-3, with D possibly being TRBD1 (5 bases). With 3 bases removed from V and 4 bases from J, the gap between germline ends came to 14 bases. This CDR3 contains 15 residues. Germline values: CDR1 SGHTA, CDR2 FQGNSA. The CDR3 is CASSFGHRSPDTQYF. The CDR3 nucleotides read TGTGCCAGCAGCTTCGGACACCGATCCCCAGATACGCAGTATTTT.

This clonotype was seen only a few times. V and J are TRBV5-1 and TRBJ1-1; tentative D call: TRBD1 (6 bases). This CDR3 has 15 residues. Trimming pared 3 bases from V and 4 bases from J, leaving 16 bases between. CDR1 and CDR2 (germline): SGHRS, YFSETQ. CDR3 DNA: TGCGCCAGCAGCTCTGGACAGTTGGGAAGCACTGAAGCTTTCTTT. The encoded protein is CASSSGQLGSTEAFF.

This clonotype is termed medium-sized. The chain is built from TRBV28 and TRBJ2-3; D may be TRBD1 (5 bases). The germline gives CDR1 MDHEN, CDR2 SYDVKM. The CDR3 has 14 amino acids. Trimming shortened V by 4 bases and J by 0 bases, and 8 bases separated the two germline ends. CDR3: CASSSGQSTDTQYF. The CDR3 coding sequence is TGTGCCAGCAGTTCAGGACAAAGCACAGATACGCAGTATTTT.

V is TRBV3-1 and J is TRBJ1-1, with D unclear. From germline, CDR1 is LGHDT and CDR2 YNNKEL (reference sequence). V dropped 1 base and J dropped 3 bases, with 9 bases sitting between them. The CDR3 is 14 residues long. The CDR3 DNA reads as TGTGCCAGCAGCCAAGTAGGGATTGACACTGAAGCTTTCTTT. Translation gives CASSQVGIDTEAFF. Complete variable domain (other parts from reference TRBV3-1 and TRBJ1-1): DTAVSQTPKYLVTQMGNDKSIKCEQNLGHDTMYWYKQDSKKFLKIMFSYNNKELIINETVPNRFSPKSPDKAHLNLHINSLELGDSAVYFCASSQVGIDTEAFFGQGTRLTVV.

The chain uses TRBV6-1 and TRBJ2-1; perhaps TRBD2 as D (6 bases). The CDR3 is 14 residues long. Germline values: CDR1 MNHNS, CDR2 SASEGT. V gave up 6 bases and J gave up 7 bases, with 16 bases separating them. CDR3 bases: TGTGCCAGCAGGTGGGCTAGCGCCAGGAATGAGCAGTTCTTC. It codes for CASRWASARNEQFF.

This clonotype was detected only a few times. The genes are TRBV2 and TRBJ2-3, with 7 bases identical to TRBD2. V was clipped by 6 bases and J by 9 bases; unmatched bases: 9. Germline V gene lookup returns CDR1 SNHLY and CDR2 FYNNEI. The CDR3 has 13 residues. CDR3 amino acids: CASSTSLAATQYF. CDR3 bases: TGTGCCAGCAGCACATCGCTAGCGGCGACGCAGTATTTT.

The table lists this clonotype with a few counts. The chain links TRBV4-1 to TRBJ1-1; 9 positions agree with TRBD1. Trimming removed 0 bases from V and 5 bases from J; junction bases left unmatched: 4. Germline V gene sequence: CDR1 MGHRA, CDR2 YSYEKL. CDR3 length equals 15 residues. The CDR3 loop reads CASSQDATGGTEAFF. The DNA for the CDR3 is TGCGCCAGCAGCCAAGATGCGACAGGGGGAACTGAAGCTTTCTTT.

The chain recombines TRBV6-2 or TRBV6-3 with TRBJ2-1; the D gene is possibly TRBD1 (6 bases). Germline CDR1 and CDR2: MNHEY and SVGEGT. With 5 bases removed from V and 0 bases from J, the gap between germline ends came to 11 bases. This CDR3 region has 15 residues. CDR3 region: CASSQGSLSYNEQFF. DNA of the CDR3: TGTGCCAGCAGTCAGGGGTCTCTCTCCTACAATGAGCAGTTCTTC.

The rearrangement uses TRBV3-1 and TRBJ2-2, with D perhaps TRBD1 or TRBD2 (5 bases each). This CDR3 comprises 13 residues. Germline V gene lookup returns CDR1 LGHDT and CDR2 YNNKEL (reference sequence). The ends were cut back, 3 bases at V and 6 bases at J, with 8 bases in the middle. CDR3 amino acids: CASSHEGSGELFF. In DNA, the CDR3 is TGTGCCAGCAGCCATGAGGGGTCCGGGGAGCTGTTTTTT.

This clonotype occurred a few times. CDR3 residues: CASRSLANEQFF. The CDR3 DNA follows: TGTGCCAGCAGGAGTCTAGCAAATGAGCAGTTCTTC. This chain joins TRBV2 and TRBJ2-1, with a possible D match to TRBD2 (5 bases). Trimming took off 6 bases at V and 7 bases at J, with 10 bases between the two ends. CDR1 is SNHLY, CDR2 FYNNEI, per germline. The CDR3 sequence is 12 residues long.

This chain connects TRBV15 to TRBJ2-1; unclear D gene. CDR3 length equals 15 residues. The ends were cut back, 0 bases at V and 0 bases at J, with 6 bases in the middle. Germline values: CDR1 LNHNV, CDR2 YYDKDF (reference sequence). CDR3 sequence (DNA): TGTGCCACCAGCAGAGAATTAGGCTCCTACAATGAGCAGTTCTTC. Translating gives CATSRELGSYNEQFF. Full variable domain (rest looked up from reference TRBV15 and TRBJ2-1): DAMVIQNPRYQVTQFGKPVTLSCSQTLNHNVMYWYQQKSSQAPKLLFHYYDKDFNNEADTPDNFQSRRPNTSFCFLDIRSPGLGDTAMYLCATSRELGSYNEQFFGPGTRLTVL.

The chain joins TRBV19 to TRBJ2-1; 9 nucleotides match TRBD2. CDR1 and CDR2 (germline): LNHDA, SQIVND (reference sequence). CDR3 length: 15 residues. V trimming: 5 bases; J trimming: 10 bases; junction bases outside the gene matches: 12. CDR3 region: CASSPPPAGGREQFF. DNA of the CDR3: TGTGCCAGTAGTCCCCCTCCCGCGGGAGGGAGGGAGCAGTTCTTC.

CDR3 sequence: CSARDSRGGDTQYF. The CDR3 DNA follows: TGCAGTGCTAGAGATTCCCGGGGGGGAGATACGCAGTATTTT. This sequence joins TRBV20-1 and TRBJ2-3; 8 bases agree with TRBD2. The V gene's germline CDR1 is DFQATT and CDR2 SNEGSKA (reference sequence). V shed 0 bases and J 5 bases; nucleotides not matched to a gene: 4. This CDR3 comprises 14 residues.